This T cell receptor (beta chain) derives from a study of T cells in Graves' hyperthyroidism and ophthalmopathy. Study information: It was at initial diagnosis, before any treatment, that peripheral blood was collected.

Study outcomes and limitations: The model foresaw ophthalmopathy a median approximately 6.1 months prior to onset.

This clonotype appeared a few times. What it recognizes is unknown. Germline V gene data show CDR1 as DFQATT and CDR2 as SNEGSKA (reference sequence). V lost 1 base to trimming and J lost 6 bases, with 16 bases between them. The CDR3 loop spans 16 amino acids. TCR beta CDR3 regions were amplified from RNA. The HTBI primer set drove a first-round RT-PCR of the TCR CDR3. TCRdb ran MiXCR on the multiplex PCR reads and lists one entry per CDR3 protein. The data contain fewer than 500,000 distinct CDR3 sequences, roughly 13% of them seen just once; the ten biggest clones take up less than 25%. Exclusions: uncontrolled infection, other autoimmune disease, pregnancy, lactation.

The sequenced sample consisted of blood. The receptor comes from a man aged 25 to 40 with Graves' hyperthyroidism that later progressed to Graves' ophthalmopathy. This chain links TRBV20-1 with TRBJ1-6; D is undetermined. CDR3 region: CSARALARRVNSPLHF. CDR3 nucleotide sequence: TGCAGTGCTAGAGCCTTAGCCCGGCGGGTTAATTCACCCCTCCACTTT.